The 28 T cell receptor beta chains below all came from one sample that was sequenced in a study of T cells in Graves' hyperthyroidism and ophthalmopathy. RNA transcripts yielded amplified TCR beta CDR3 regions. TCR CDR3 regions were first amplified by RT-PCR with HTBI primers. TCRdb re-called the multiplex PCR reads with MiXCR, one entry per CDR3 protein. The repertoire holds around 600,000 distinct CDR3 sequences, with around 13% as singletons. Sequencing was done on a sample of blood. Every receptor here comes from a woman between 45 and 65 years old with Graves' ophthalmopathy.

This clonotype occurred many times. The chain has TRBV29-1 and TRBJ1-2; 7 nucleotides agree with TRBD1. Germline V gene data show CDR1 as SQVTM and CDR2 as ANQGSEA. The J segment lost 2 bases and the V segment lost 7 bases, leaving 7 bases of the junction unmatched. This CDR3 is 13 amino acids long. The CDR3 nucleotides are TGCAGCGCCGAACGACAGGGAAACTATGGCTACACCTTC. Protein product: CSAERQGNYGYTF.

At least ten counts were recorded for this clonotype. The V gene is TRBV2, the J gene TRBJ1-4; possibly TRBD1 for D (5 bases). V lost 6 bases to trimming and J lost 8 bases, with 19 bases between them. In germline, CDR1 is SNHLY, CDR2 FYNNEI. This CDR3 is built from 15 residues. This CDR3 is CASRTAVTLGEKLFF. The CDR3 bases are TGTGCCAGCAGGACAGCTGTAACACTCGGCGAAAAACTGTTTTTT.

CDR3 bases: TGTGCCAGCAGCCAAACTATTACCAGCCTAGCGAGCTCAGATATAGCCAAAAACATTCAGTACTTC. Translating it yields CASSQTITSLASSDIAKNIQYF. The V and J genes are TRBV3-1 and TRBJ2-4, with D possibly matching TRBD2 (6 bases). The CDR3 covers 22 residues. V gave up 2 bases and J gave up 0 bases, with 29 bases separating them. CDR1 and CDR2 (germline): LGHDT, YNNKEL (reference sequence).

V gene TRBV29-1 combines with J gene TRBJ2-4, with TRBD1 matching over 8 bases. CDR3 length: 14 amino acids. Germline assignment: CDR1 SQVTM and CDR2 ANQGSEA. The V gene end was trimmed by 1 base and the J gene end by 4 bases; junction bases not matched to a gene: 3. The CDR3, as DNA: TGCAGCGTTGAAGGGAGGACAGGGAAAAACATTCAGTACTTC. Translating it yields CSVEGRTGKNIQYF.

The table lists this clonotype with a few counts. This chain joins TRBV18 and TRBJ2-1; unclear D gene. The CDR3 is 17 amino acids. V dropped 4 bases and J dropped 1 base, with 17 bases sitting between them. Germline-derived CDR1 and CDR2 are KGHSH and LQKENI. The CDR3, as DNA: TGTGCCAGCTCACTGATAATTAGTGAATATTCCTACAATGAGCAGTTCTTC. Residues: CASSLIISEYSYNEQFF.

This clonotype occurred a few times. The J gene is TRBJ1-5, the V gene TRBV2; D remains unclear. CDR1 and CDR2 (germline): SNHLY, FYNNEI. Trimming shortened V by 6 bases and J by 1 base, and 7 bases separated the two germline ends. This CDR3 has 13 amino acids. The CDR3, as DNA: TGTGCCAGCAGGGCAGAGAGCAATCAGCCCCAGCATTTT. Translation gives CASRAESNQPQHF. The full variable domain, its missing parts supplied by reference TRBV2 and TRBJ1-5, is EPEVTQTPSHQVTQMGQEVILRCVPISNHLYFYWYRQILGQKVEFLVSFYNNEISEKSEIFDDQFSVERPDGSNFTLKIRSTKLEDSAMYFCASRAESNQPQHFGDGTRLSIL.

This clonotype appeared many times. This chain joins TRBV19 and TRBJ1-1; unclear D gene. Trimming removed 8 bases from V and 7 bases from J, with 14 bases in between. Germline V CDR1 and CDR2: LNHDA, SQIVND (reference sequence). This CDR3 has 12 amino acids. CDR3 nucleotide sequence: TGTGCCAGTCAGGACGGGGAGGGTGAAGCTTTCTTT. It specifies CASQDGEGEAFF.

This clonotype has a count of ten or more. The chain carries TRBV12-3 or TRBV12-4 and TRBJ2-1; TRBD2 agrees at 12 bases. The length of the CDR3 is 16 residues. J was trimmed by 4 bases and V by 6 bases; bases with no gene match: 7. The CDR3 sequence: CASRPFLAGGYNEQFF. The CDR3 DNA follows: TGTGCCAGCAGGCCATTTCTAGCGGGAGGGTACAATGAGCAGTTCTTC.

The chain carries TRBV24-1 and TRBJ2-1; 9 nucleotides agree with TRBD1. The CDR3 consists of 16 residues. CDR1 and CDR2 (germline): KGHDR, SFDVKD. The V and J ends lost 3 bases and 3 bases, in that order; junction bases with no gene match: 5. For the CDR3, the DNA is TGTGCCACCAGTGATCCCGGGACAGGGAACTACAATGAGCAGTTCTTC. It encodes CATSDPGTGNYNEQFF.

The V and J genes are TRBV5-5 and TRBJ2-3; TRBD1 or TRBD2 may be the D gene (6 bases each). Looked up from germline, CDR1 is SGHKS and CDR2 is YYEKEE (reference sequence). Deletions cut 0 bases from V and 2 bases from J, with 13 bases between. The CDR3 totals 16 residues. The CDR3, as DNA: TGTGCCAGCAGCTTGGGGGGGCAGGGACTCACAGATACGCAGTATTTT. The encoded protein is CASSLGGQGLTDTQYF.

The rearrangement uses TRBV29-1 and TRBJ1-2; D is ambiguous. The V gene's germline CDR1 is SQVTM and CDR2 ANQGSEA. The V end was cut by 3 bases, the J end by 6 bases, with 11 bases between. This CDR3 contains 12 residues. The CDR3 loop reads CSVDRAGHGYTF. The CDR3 DNA reads TGCAGCGTTGATCGGGCCGGGCATGGCTACACCTTC.

The chain has TRBV7-9 and TRBJ2-4; 12 nucleotides match TRBD2. This CDR3 spans 21 amino acids. The trim removed 5 bases at V and 3 bases at J, leaving 20 bases unmatched. The germline V gene encodes CDR1 SEHNR and CDR2 FQNEAQ (reference sequence). CDR3 residues: CASSPPLRQTSGGPSKNIQYF. The CDR3 coding sequence is TGTGCCAGCAGCCCACCTCTGAGACAGACTAGCGGGGGACCCAGCAAAAACATTCAGTACTTC.

This clonotype was seen ten or more times. The rearrangement uses TRBV7-9 and TRBJ2-1, with a weak D call TRBD2 (7 bases). The V and J ends lost 3 bases and 0 bases respectively, with 9 bases between them. Germline assignment: CDR1 SEHNR and CDR2 FQNEAQ (reference sequence). The CDR3 has 15 amino acids. This chain's CDR3 is CASSLGGLSYNEQFF. CDR3 bases: TGTGCCAGCAGCTTGGGGGGGCTCTCCTACAATGAGCAGTTCTTC. The variable domain in full, completed from reference TRBV7-9 and TRBJ2-1, reads DTGVSQNPRHKITKRGQNVTFRCDPISEHNRLYWYRQTLGQGPEFLTYFQNEAQLEKSRLLSDRFSAERPKGSFSTLEIQRTEQGDSAMYLCASSLGGLSYNEQFFGPGTRLTVL.

This clonotype appeared many times. J is TRBJ2-5 and V is TRBV7-2; D gene ambiguous. The V gene's germline CDR1 is SGHTA and CDR2 FQGNSA. The V end was cut by 2 bases, the J end by 8 bases, with 12 bases between. The length of the CDR3 is 13 residues. In nucleotides, the CDR3 is TGTGCCAGCAGCTTACAGGTCGAATCAACCCAGTACTTC. It codes for CASSLQVESTQYF.

This chain connects TRBV6-1 to TRBJ2-1, with 14 bases matching TRBD2. V shed 6 bases and J 4 bases; nucleotides not matched to a gene: 11. The CDR3 length is 18 residues. Per the germline V gene, CDR1 is MNHNS and CDR2 is SASEGT. The CDR3 sequence: CASSQGLAGVTAYNEQFF. The CDR3 nucleotides read TGTGCCAGCAGCCAGGGACTAGCGGGAGTAACCGCTTACAATGAGCAGTTCTTC.

This clonotype was observed at least ten times. The J gene is TRBJ2-1, the V gene TRBV19; 14 positions match TRBD2. CDR3 length equals 17 residues. CDR1 is LNHDA and CDR2 is SQIVND in the germline V gene (reference sequence). The J segment lost 8 bases and the V segment lost 5 bases, leaving 11 bases of the junction unmatched. CDR3 bases: TGTGCCAGTAGTCCCCGACTAGCGGGAGGGCCAGGCGATGAGCAGTTCTTC. Translating gives CASSPRLAGGPGDEQFF.

This clonotype was detected only a few times. The gene calls are TRBV6-4 and TRBJ1-5, with 8 bases that match TRBD1. V lost 8 bases to trimming and J lost 3 bases; unmatched junction nucleotides: 9. CDR3 length equals 15 residues. Germline lookup yields CDR1 MRHNA and CDR2 SNTAGT. CDR3 nucleotides: TGTGCCAGCCTATGGGCAGGGGGCCCCAATCAGCCCCAGCATTTT. This encodes CASLWAGGPNQPQHF.

This clonotype was counted many times. The V and J genes are TRBV20-1 and TRBJ2-5, with TRBD1 identical over 8 bases. CDR1 DFQATT and CDR2 SNEGSKA come from the germline V gene (reference sequence). The CDR3 is made up of 11 amino acids. Trimming at V came to 5 bases and at J to 5 bases, leaving 1 base not matched to a gene. CDR3 region: CSARTGETQYF. Written as DNA, the CDR3 is TGCAGTGCTCGGACAGGGGAGACCCAGTACTTC.

For this clonotype: A much larger clone differs by one base, so this may be a read error. The gene calls are TRBV6-5 and TRBJ1-2; the D is unclear. CDR1 and CDR2 (germline): MNHEY, SVGAGI. This CDR3 has 13 residues. The DNA of the CDR3 is TGTGCCGGCAGTTATGGGCAGATCTATGGCTACACCTTC. Translated, it gives CAGSYGQIYGYTF.

This clonotype was seen ten or more times. The chain combines TRBV27 with TRBJ2-1; 7 bases are a match to TRBD2. Germline CDR1 is MNHEY and CDR2 is SMNVEV (reference sequence). The CDR3 length is 14 residues. The J segment lost 9 bases and the V segment lost 7 bases, leaving 12 bases of the junction unmatched. CDR3 sequence (DNA): TGTGCCAGCATGCCCGACGGGAGGAAGCGTGAGCAGTTCTTC. It encodes CASMPDGRKREQFF.

This clonotype was detected ten times or more. This chain joins TRBV11-2 and TRBJ2-3, with D hard to call. V lost 1 base, J lost 5 bases, and 7 bases lay in between. The CDR3 runs 13 residues. In germline, CDR1 is SGHAT, CDR2 FQNNGV. DNA of the CDR3: TGTGCCAGCAGCTTAGTAGCCAAAGATACGCAGTATTTT. This translates into CASSLVAKDTQYF.

This clonotype was detected many times. The chain employs TRBV5-1 and TRBJ1-1; no reliable D call. This CDR3 has 15 amino acids. The germline V gene encodes CDR1 SGHRS and CDR2 YFSETQ. The V end lost 0 bases, the J end lost 2 bases, and 11 bases lay between the germline ends. The CDR3 bases are TGCGCCAGCAGCTTGGAAGATACAGACAACACTGAAGCTTTCTTT. Residues: CASSLEDTDNTEAFF.

This clonotype was seen at least ten times. The chain uses TRBV6-2 or TRBV6-3 and TRBJ2-1; the match to TRBD2 covers 14 bases. CDR1 MNHEY and CDR2 SVGEGT come from the germline V gene. Trimming cost V 4 bases and J 7 bases; bases outside gene matches: 6. This CDR3 spans 16 amino acids. The DNA of the CDR3 is TGTGCCAGCAGTTCAAGACTAGCGGGAGGGTTGAATGAGCAGTTCTTC. The encoded protein is CASSSRLAGGLNEQFF.

This clonotype was seen a few times. The DNA of the CDR3 is TGTGCCAGCAGCTCCCTAAGCGGGAGGGGTGACAATGAGCAGTTCTTC. Translated: CASSSLSGRGDNEQFF. The chain recombines TRBV7-3 with TRBJ2-1; 10 bases agree with TRBD2. The germline gives CDR1 SGHTA, CDR2 FQGTGA. There are 16 residues in the CDR3. V dropped 4 bases and J dropped 5; count of bases not matched to a gene: 8. Variable domain in full (rest from reference TRBV7-3 and TRBJ2-1): GAGVSQTPSNKVTEKGKYVELRCDPISGHTALYWYRQSLGQGPEFLIYFQGTGAADDSGLPNDRFFAVRPEGSVSTLKIQRTERGDSAVYLCASSSLSGRGDNEQFFGPGTRLTVL.

This chain joins TRBV7-3 and TRBJ2-5; 9 bases map to TRBD1. The junction had 5 bases not matched to a gene; V was cut back by 4 bases and J by 2 bases. CDR1 SGHTA and CDR2 FQGTGA come from the germline V gene. The CDR3 has 15 amino acids. The CDR3 region has the DNA TGTGCCAGCAGCTCGGGACAGGGTGGGCAAGAGACCCAGTACTTC. Encoded protein: CASSSGQGGQETQYF.

Ten or more counts support this clonotype. The rearrangement links TRBV7-6 to TRBJ2-5; TRBD1 matches at 8 bases. Germline V lookup: CDR1 SGHVS, CDR2 FNYEAQ. The CDR3 covers 16 residues. Trimming at V came to 0 bases and at J to 5 bases, leaving 8 bases not matched to a gene. CDR3 nucleotides: TGTGCCAGCAGCTTAGCTCCCGACAGGGGCAGGGAGACCCAGTACTTC. The encoded protein is CASSLAPDRGRETQYF.

This clonotype came up a few times. The chain employs TRBV9 and TRBJ2-5; 9 nucleotides line up with TRBD2. V was clipped by 3 bases and J by 2 bases; unmatched bases: 5. Germline V CDR1 and CDR2: SGDLS, YYNGEE. The CDR3 extends over 15 amino acids. DNA of the CDR3: TGTGCCAGCAGCGCCAATGGACTAGCGCAAGAGACCCAGTACTTC. This codes for CASSANGLAQETQYF.

The chain recombines TRBV12-3 or TRBV12-4 with TRBJ1-5; no firm D call. The CDR3 length is 14 residues. Trimming cost V 2 bases and J 6 bases, with 11 bases left between them. The CDR3 here is CASSLLSGFQPQHF. The CDR3 nucleotides read TGTGCCAGCAGTTTATTAAGTGGTTTTCAGCCCCAGCATTTT.